A selection of T cell receptor beta chains follows, all from one sample in a study of T cells in Graves' hyperthyroidism and ophthalmopathy. TCRdb reprocessed the multiplex PCR reads via MiXCR and lists one record per CDR3 protein. The table lists roughly 740,000 distinct CDR3 sequences, around 17% of them singletons. Sequencing was carried out using blood. Receptors originate from a man younger than 30 with Graves' hyperthyroidism. The CDR3 runs from the conserved cysteine through the conserved F or W. D genes are given only for firm matches. Where a row states a size, it is once, few, many or the class of an expanded clone; other rows omit it.

>TRBJ1-1|TRBV28|-|few
CASSLGVGRENTEAFF
TGTGCCAGCAGTTTAGGGGTAGGCAGGGAGAACACTGAAGCTTTCTTT
>TRBJ2-1|TRBV11-2|-|few
CASSKIGMDLSSYNEQFF
TGTGCCAGCAGCAAAATAGGTATGGACCTCAGCTCCTACAATGAGCAGTTCTTC
>TRBJ1-5|TRBV6-2/TRBV6-3|-|-
CASSFGDWYSNQPQHF
TGTGCCAGCAGTTTTGGGGATTGGTATAGCAATCAGCCCCAGCATTTT
>TRBJ2-7|TRBV24-1|-|few
CAITFRDTYEQYF
TGTGCCATTACATTCCGGGACACCTACGAGCAGTACTTC
>TRBJ1-1|TRBV3-1|TRBD1|-
CASSQDRAGGAYTEAFF
TGTGCCAGCAGCCAAGATAGGGCAGGGGGCGCTTACACTGAAGCTTTCTTT
>TRBJ2-7|TRBV28|TRBD2|-
CASSSPSGGYEQYF
TGTGCCAGCAGTTCCCCGTCGGGAGGGTACGAGCAGTACTTC
>TRBJ2-1|TRBV20-1|TRBD2|few
CSATRPGTMARNEQFF
TGCAGTGCTACTCGCCCCGGGACTATGGCCCGAAATGAGCAGTTCTTC
>TRBJ1-4|TRBV4-1|TRBD1|-
CASSQGGQGFNEKLFF
TGCGCCAGCAGCCAAGGTGGACAGGGGTTTAATGAAAAACTGTTTTTT
>TRBJ2-2|TRBV19|-|many
CASSIGQGTGELFF
TGTGCCAGTAGTATCGGCCAGGGAACCGGGGAGCTGTTTTTT
>TRBJ2-3|TRBV14|-|-
CASSQSRYTDTQYF
TGTGCCAGCAGCCAGAGCAGGTACACAGATACGCAGTATTTT
>TRBJ2-1|TRBV29-1|-|-
CSVGKTVREEQFF
TGCAGCGTTGGGAAGACGGTCCGAGAAGAGCAGTTCTTC
>TRBJ2-1|TRBV18|-|-
CASMGETQRPSYNEQFF
TGTGCCAGCATGGGGGAGACCCAAAGGCCCTCGTACAATGAGCAGTTCTTC
>TRBJ2-1|TRBV18|-|many
CASSPPSGGFLDNEQFF
TGTGCCAGCTCACCACCGAGTGGCGGTTTCCTGGACAATGAGCAGTTCTTC